A single sample gave rise to the 23 T cell receptor beta chains below, sequenced in a study of blood T cells in healthy people across ages. Then a second PCR, running about 7 to 11 cycles, was carried out with a sample-barcoded 5' primer and a J-beta primer mix. Via MiXCR, TCRdb re-called the 5' RACE reads, giving one row per CDR3 protein. The table has about 1.4 million distinct CDR3 sequences, around 55% seen once; the top ten hold 6.5% to 8%. Specimen: blood. These receptors were taken from a young man in good health.

The chain recombines TRBV15 with TRBJ2-5; perhaps TRBD2 as D (5 bases). Trimming removed 3 bases at V and 2 bases at J, with 16 bases between. The CDR3 contains 16 residues. Germline loops: CDR1 LNHNV, CDR2 YYDKDF (reference sequence). The CDR3 nucleotides read TGTGCCACCAGCAGTCAGACTAACCTCCCGCAAGAGACCCAGTACTTC. Translating gives CATSSQTNLPQETQYF.

V and J are TRBV11-2 and TRBJ1-5; TRBD1 aligns across 7 bases. Per the germline V gene, CDR1 is SGHAT and CDR2 is FQNNGV. This CDR3 is 16 amino acids long. V shed 5 bases and J 4 bases; nucleotides not matched to a gene: 11. This CDR3 reads CASSPQRQGRNQPQHF. In DNA, the CDR3 is TGTGCCAGCAGCCCGCAACGACAGGGCCGAAATCAGCCCCAGCATTTT. Combining the CDR3 with reference TRBV11-2 and TRBJ1-5 gives the whole variable domain EAGVAQSPRYKIIEKRQSVAFWCNPISGHATLYWYQQILGQGPKLLIQFQNNGVVDDSQLPKDRFSAERLKGVDSTLKIQPAKLEDSAVYLCASSPQRQGRNQPQHFGDGTRLSIL.

The chain couples TRBV13 to TRBJ2-1; the match to TRBD2 covers 7 bases. The better agreement between TRBJ2-7 and the DNA end casts doubt on the J call. This CDR3 is 17 amino acids long. The germline gives CDR1 PRHDT, CDR2 FYEKMQ (reference sequence). This CDR3 reads CASSLATSSVGFNEQYF. CDR3 DNA: TGTGCCAGCAGCTTAGCGACTAGCTCGGTTGGGTTCAATGAGCAGTACTTC.

The gene calls are TRBV11-2 and TRBJ1-1; no clear D gene. This CDR3 is built from 14 residues. In germline, CDR1 is SGHAT, CDR2 FQNNGV. With 3 bases removed from V and 1 base from J, the gap between germline ends came to 9 bases. CDR3 in amino acids: CASSLSRENTEAFF. The DNA for the CDR3 is TGTGCCAGCAGCTTGTCTAGGGAGAACACTGAAGCTTTCTTT.

The chain recombines TRBV27 with TRBJ2-3; D may be TRBD2 (6 bases). Trimming took off 3 bases at V and 3 bases at J, with 19 bases between the two ends. Per germline, CDR1 MNHEY and CDR2 SMNVEV (reference sequence). The CDR3 totals 17 residues. Here the CDR3 reads CASSLWRVGSGTDTQYF. In DNA form, the CDR3 reads TGTGCCAGCAGTTTGTGGAGAGTGGGTAGCGGTACAGATACGCAGTATTTT.

The chain has TRBV20-1 and TRBJ2-5, with TRBD2 matching 15 bases. The CDR3 spans 17 residues. CDR1 DFQATT and CDR2 SNEGSKA come from the germline V gene (reference sequence). The V gene end was trimmed by 4 bases and the J gene end by 4 bases; junction bases not matched to a gene: 10. The CDR3 loop is CSAKKRTSGRAGETQYF. The CDR3 DNA reads TGCAGTGCTAAGAAAAGGACTAGCGGGAGGGCTGGAGAGACCCAGTACTTC.

This chain joins TRBV11-2 and TRBJ2-1; 7 bases map to TRBD1. The CDR3 runs to 16 residues. The germline V gene encodes CDR1 SGHAT and CDR2 FQNNGV. V shed 4 bases, J shed 3 bases, and the junction held 9 bases outside the gene matches. Written as DNA, the CDR3 is TGTGCCAGCAGCTCAAGTCATAACAGGGGCTACAATGAGCAGTTCTTC. Translating it yields CASSSSHNRGYNEQFF.

The DNA of the CDR3 is TGCGCCAGCAGAGTCTCCGTAGTTGGAGCCTACGAGCAGTACTTC. Translated, it gives CASRVSVVGAYEQYF. V gene TRBV5-1 combines with J gene TRBJ2-7; D remains ambiguous. The CDR3 has 15 amino acids. The germline CDR1 and CDR2 sequences are SGHRS and YFSETQ. The ends were cut back, 5 bases at V and 2 bases at J, with 17 bases in the middle.

V is TRBV28 and J is TRBJ2-3; D possibly corresponds to TRBD2 (6 bases). The CDR3 loop spans 16 amino acids. Trimming removed 6 bases at V and 5 bases at J, with 21 bases between. Germline V lookup: CDR1 MDHEN, CDR2 SYDVKM. Here the CDR3 DNA reads TGTGCCAGCAGCCCACTGGCCGCTAGCGCGAAAGATACGCAGTATTTT. Translation: CASSPLAASAKDTQYF.

This clonotype occurred a few times. The V call is TRBV20-1, the J call TRBJ2-3; 10 bases fit TRBD2. V dropped 5 bases and J dropped 8; count of bases not matched to a gene: 13. CDR1 and CDR2 (germline): DFQATT, SNEGSKA (reference sequence). The CDR3 has 15 amino acids. The CDR3 spells CSASRGSGGSGTQYF. The CDR3, as DNA: TGCAGTGCTTCCCGTGGTAGCGGGGGGTCGGGTACGCAGTATTTT.

Concerning this clonotype: One end of the junction varies from germline; a read error may be responsible. The V gene is TRBV20-1, the J gene TRBJ2-2; 9 positions agree with TRBD1. This CDR3 is 15 amino acids long. The germline gives CDR1 DFQATT, CDR2 SNEGSKA (reference sequence). CDR3 coding DNA: TGCAGTGCTGTATCCGGGACAGGGCGCGCCGGGGGGCTGTTTTTT. Protein: CSAVSGTGRAGGLFF.

The genes are TRBV7-6 and TRBJ2-1; TRBD2 aligns across 12 bases. The V gene's germline CDR1 is SGHVS and CDR2 FNYEAQ. The CDR3 length is 17 residues. Trimming removed 4 bases from V and 10 bases from J; junction bases left unmatched: 14. CDR3 residues: CASSYDALAGGREEQFF. CDR3 in DNA: TGTGCCAGCAGCTATGACGCACTAGCGGGAGGTCGAGAGGAGCAGTTCTTC.

The V gene is TRBV7-8, the J gene TRBJ2-1; tentatively, D is TRBD1 or TRBD2 (5 bases each). The V gene lost 1 base and the J gene lost 6 bases, with 16 bases spanning the gap. Germline-derived CDR1 and CDR2 are SGHVS and FQNEAQ. This CDR3 has 16 residues. The CDR3 loop reads CASSLVSGSGGNEQFF. CDR3 in DNA: TGTGCCAGCAGCTTAGTATCAGGGAGTGGAGGCAATGAGCAGTTCTTC.

A few counts support this clonotype. This rearrangement joins TRBV7-6 to TRBJ1-2; D perhaps matches TRBD1 (5 bases). This CDR3 has 12 amino acids. Germline CDR1 is SGHVS and CDR2 is FNYEAQ. The V end lost 3 bases, the J end lost 8 bases, and 10 bases lay between the germline ends. The CDR3 spells CASSLLGQGYTF. The CDR3 nucleotides read TGTGCCAGCAGCTTGTTGGGGCAAGGCTACACCTTC.

CDR3 protein: CASSSGGGGANVLTF. The CDR3 coding sequence is TGTGCCAGCAGTTCAGGGGGCGGTGGGGCCAACGTCCTGACTTTC. V is TRBV27 and J is TRBJ2-6; TRBD1 matches at 8 bases. CDR1 and CDR2 from the germline V gene are MNHEY and SMNVEV (reference sequence). The trim removed 4 bases at V and 3 bases at J, leaving 2 bases unmatched. This CDR3 has 15 amino acids.

This chain connects TRBV7-2 to TRBJ1-2, with D possibly TRBD1 on 6 matching bases. The germline CDR1 and CDR2 sequences are SGHTA and FQGNSA. V was clipped by 4 bases and J by 4 bases, with 13 bases between them. The CDR3 contains 14 residues. DNA of the CDR3: TGTGCCAGCAGCTCCGCAGGGGCCGGCTATGGCTACACCTTC. Its protein product is CASSSAGAGYGYTF.

The J gene is TRBJ2-1, the V gene TRBV28; possible D gene TRBD2, 6 bases. Germline-derived CDR1 and CDR2 are MDHEN and SYDVKM. The ends were cut back, 3 bases at V and 8 bases at J, with 17 bases in the middle. The CDR3 spans 15 residues. CDR3 sequence: CASSFRRGRYDEQFF. The CDR3 bases are TGTGCCAGCAGTTTTCGGCGGGGTAGATACGATGAGCAGTTCTTC.

The rearrangement joins TRBV4-2 to TRBJ2-7; TRBD1 agrees at 8 bases. Germline CDR1 LGHNA, CDR2 YNFKEQ. V shed 6 bases, J shed 3 bases, and the junction held 10 bases outside the gene matches. The CDR3 is 15 amino acids. The CDR3 DNA reads TGTGCCAGCAGTCTAACCCGGGACAGGCTCTACGAGCAGTACTTC. It translates to CASSLTRDRLYEQYF.

V and J are TRBV7-2 and TRBJ2-1; 14 bases agree with TRBD2. The germline CDR1 and CDR2 sequences are SGHTA and FQGNSA. The CDR3 runs 16 residues. The V and J ends lost 2 bases and 15 bases, in that order; junction bases with no gene match: 12. This CDR3 is CASSLTGTSGSRIAFF. As DNA, the CDR3 is TGTGCCAGCAGCTTAACCGGGACTAGCGGGAGTCGTATCGCGTTCTTC.

V gene TRBV20-1 combines with J gene TRBJ1-6, with unresolved D. Trimming removed 3 bases at V and 2 bases at J, with 11 bases between. The CDR3 length is 15 residues. Germline V gene lookup returns CDR1 DFQATT and CDR2 SNEGSKA (reference sequence). The CDR3 DNA follows: TGCAGTGCTAGCGATTATGTTACCTATAATTCACCCCTCCACTTT. Its translation is CSASDYVTYNSPLHF.

The chain carries TRBV3-1 and TRBJ2-7; tentatively, D is TRBD1 or TRBD2 (6 bases each). The CDR3 loop spans 14 amino acids. Germline V CDR1 and CDR2: LGHDT, YNNKEL (reference sequence). Trimming left V 4 bases short and J 7 bases short, with 17 bases between. The CDR3: CASSPTGTGREQYF. The CDR3, as DNA: TGTGCCAGCAGCCCCACGGGAACAGGGAGGGAGCAGTACTTC.

This clonotype was found a few times. J is TRBJ2-1 and V is TRBV29-1; 7 bases agree with TRBD2. This CDR3 comprises 16 residues. CDR1 and CDR2 (germline): SQVTM, ANQGSEA. The V and J ends lost 5 bases and 4 bases, in that order; junction bases with no gene match: 14. The CDR3 DNA is TGCAGCGTTCTACCTCTTGGGAGCGGGGCGTACAATGAGCAGTTCTTC. Amino acid sequence: CSVLPLGSGAYNEQFF.

The V and J genes are TRBV29-1 and TRBJ2-6; D gene unclear. CDR1 and CDR2 (germline): SQVTM, ANQGSEA. The V gene lost 4 bases and the J gene lost 3 bases, with 7 bases spanning the gap. This CDR3 has 13 amino acids. The CDR3 nucleotides read TGCAGCGTTGTGGGCTTTGGGGCCAACGTCCTGACTTTC. Encoded protein: CSVVGFGANVLTF.